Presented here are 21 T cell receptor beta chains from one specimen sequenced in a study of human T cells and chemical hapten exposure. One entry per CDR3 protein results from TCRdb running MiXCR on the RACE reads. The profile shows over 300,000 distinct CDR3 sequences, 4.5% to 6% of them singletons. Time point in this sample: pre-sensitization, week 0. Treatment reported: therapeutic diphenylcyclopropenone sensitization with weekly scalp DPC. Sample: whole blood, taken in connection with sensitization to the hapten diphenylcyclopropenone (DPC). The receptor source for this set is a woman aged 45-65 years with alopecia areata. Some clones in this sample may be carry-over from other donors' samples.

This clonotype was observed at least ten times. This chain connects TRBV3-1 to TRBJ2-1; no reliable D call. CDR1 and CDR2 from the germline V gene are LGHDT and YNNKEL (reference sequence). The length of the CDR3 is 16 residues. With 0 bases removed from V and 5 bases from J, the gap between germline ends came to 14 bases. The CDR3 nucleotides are TGTGCCAGCAGCCAAGAGTTGGCTAGATTTAACAATGAGCAGTTCTTC. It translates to CASSQELARFNNEQFF.

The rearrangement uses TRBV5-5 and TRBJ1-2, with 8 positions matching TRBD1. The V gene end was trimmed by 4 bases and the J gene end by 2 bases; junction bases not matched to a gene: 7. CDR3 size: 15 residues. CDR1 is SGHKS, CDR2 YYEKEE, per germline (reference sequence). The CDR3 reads CASSTQGAGNYGYTF. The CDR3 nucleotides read TGTGCCAGCAGCACCCAGGGGGCCGGAAACTATGGCTACACCTTC.

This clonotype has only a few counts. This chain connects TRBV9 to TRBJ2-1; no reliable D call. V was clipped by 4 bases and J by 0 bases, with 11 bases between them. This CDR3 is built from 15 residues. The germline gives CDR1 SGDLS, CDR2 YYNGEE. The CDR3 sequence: CASSPEGSSYNEQFF. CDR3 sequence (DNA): TGTGCCAGCAGCCCTGAAGGCAGCTCCTACAATGAGCAGTTCTTC.

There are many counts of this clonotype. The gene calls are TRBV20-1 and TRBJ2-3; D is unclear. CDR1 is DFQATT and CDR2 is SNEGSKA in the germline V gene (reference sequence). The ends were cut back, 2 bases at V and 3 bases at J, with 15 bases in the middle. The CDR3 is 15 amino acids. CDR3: CSARSGGVETDTQYF. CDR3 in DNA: TGCAGTGCTAGATCCGGTGGGGTAGAAACAGATACGCAGTATTTT.

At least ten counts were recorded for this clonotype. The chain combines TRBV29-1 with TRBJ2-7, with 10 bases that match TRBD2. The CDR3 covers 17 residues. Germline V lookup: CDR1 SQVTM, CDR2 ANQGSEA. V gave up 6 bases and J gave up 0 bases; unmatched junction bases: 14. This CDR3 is CSVERRASGGYSYEQYF. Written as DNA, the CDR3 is TGCAGCGTAGAGCGCCGTGCTAGCGGGGGATACTCCTACGAGCAGTACTTC.

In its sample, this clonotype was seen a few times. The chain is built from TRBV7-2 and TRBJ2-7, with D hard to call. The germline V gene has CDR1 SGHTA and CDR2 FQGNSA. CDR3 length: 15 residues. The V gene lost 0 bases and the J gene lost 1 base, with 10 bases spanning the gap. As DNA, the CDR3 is TGTGCCAGCAGCTTAGCGCCCGGGCCATCCTACGAGCAGTACTTC. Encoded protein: CASSLAPGPSYEQYF.

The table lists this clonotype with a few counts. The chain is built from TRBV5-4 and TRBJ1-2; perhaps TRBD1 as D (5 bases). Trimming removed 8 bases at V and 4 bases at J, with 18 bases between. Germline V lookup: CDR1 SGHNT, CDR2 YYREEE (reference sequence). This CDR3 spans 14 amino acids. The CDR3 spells CASHYTGQAYGYTF. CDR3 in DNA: TGTGCCAGTCATTACACGGGGCAAGCCTATGGCTACACCTTC.

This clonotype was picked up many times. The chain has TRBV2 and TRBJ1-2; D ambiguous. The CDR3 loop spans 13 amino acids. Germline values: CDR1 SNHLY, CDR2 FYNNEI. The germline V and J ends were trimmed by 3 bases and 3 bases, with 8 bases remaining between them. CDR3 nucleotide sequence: TGTGCCAGCAGTGAGGACGGACACTATGGCTACACCTTC. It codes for CASSEDGHYGYTF.

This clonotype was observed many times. CDR3 in DNA: TGTGCCAGCTTCCGCGGCGGGGAGCTGTTTTTT. This codes for CASFRGGELFF. The gene calls are TRBV6-4 and TRBJ2-2, with unresolved D. The CDR3 consists of 11 residues. Germline values: CDR1 MRHNA, CDR2 SNTAGT. Trimming took off 8 bases at V and 7 bases at J, with 8 bases between the two ends.

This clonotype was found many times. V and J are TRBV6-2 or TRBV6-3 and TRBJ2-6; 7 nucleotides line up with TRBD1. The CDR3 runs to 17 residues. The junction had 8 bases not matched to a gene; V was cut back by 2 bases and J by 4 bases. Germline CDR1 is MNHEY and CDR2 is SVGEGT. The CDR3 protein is CASSYPTGYGGANVLTF. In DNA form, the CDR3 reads TGTGCCAGCAGTTACCCGACAGGGTATGGCGGGGCCAACGTCCTGACTTTC.

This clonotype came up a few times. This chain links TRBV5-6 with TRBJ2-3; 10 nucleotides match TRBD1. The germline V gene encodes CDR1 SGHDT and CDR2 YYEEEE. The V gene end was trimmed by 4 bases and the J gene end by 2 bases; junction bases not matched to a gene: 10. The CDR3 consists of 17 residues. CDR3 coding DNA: TGTGCCAGCAGCCCCCCGACAGGGGGCGAATTCACAGATACGCAGTATTTT. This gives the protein CASSPPTGGEFTDTQYF.

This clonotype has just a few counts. As DNA, the CDR3 is TGCGCCAGCAGCCAAGAGTCAGGGCAGGTCGGTGAAAAACTGTTTTTT. Its translation: CASSQESGQVGEKLFF. The chain recombines TRBV4-1 with TRBJ1-4, with D maybe TRBD1 (5 bases). V shed 0 bases and J shed 7 bases, with 15 bases lying between them. Per the germline V gene, CDR1 is MGHRA and CDR2 is YSYEKL. The CDR3 contains 16 residues.

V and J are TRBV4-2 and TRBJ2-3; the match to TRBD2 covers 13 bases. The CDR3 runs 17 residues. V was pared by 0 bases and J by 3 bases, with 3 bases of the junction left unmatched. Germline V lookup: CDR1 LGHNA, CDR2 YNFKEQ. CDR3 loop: CASSQDLLAGGTDTQYF. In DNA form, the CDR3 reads TGTGCCAGCAGCCAAGATCTACTAGCGGGGGGGACAGATACGCAGTATTTT.

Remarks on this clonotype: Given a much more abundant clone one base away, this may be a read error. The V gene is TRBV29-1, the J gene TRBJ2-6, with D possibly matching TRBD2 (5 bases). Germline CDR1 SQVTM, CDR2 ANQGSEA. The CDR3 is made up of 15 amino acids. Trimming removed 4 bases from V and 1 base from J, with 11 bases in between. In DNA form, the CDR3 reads TGCAGCGTTGGAGGCAGGAGGTCTGGGGCCAACGTCCTGACTTTC. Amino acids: CSVGGRRSGANVLTF.

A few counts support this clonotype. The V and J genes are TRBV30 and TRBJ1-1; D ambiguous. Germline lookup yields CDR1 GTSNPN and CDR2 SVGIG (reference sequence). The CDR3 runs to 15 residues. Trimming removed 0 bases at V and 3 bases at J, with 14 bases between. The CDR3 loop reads CAWSVWGGSDTEAFF. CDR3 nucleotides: TGTGCCTGGAGTGTCTGGGGTGGGAGCGACACTGAAGCTTTCTTT.

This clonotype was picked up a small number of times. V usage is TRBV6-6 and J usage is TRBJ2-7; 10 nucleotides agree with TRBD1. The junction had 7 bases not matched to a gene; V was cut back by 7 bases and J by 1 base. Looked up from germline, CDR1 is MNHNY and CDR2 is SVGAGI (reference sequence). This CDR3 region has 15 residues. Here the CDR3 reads CASMGRDRGSYEQYF. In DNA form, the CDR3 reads TGTGCCAGCATGGGACGGGACAGGGGTTCCTACGAGCAGTACTTC.

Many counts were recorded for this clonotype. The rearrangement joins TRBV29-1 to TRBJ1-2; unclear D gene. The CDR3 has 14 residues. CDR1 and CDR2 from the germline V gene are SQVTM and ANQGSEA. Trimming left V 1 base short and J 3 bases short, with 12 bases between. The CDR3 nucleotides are TGCAGCGTTGAAGTCACCGGGGATTACTATGGCTACACCTTC. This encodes CSVEVTGDYYGYTF.

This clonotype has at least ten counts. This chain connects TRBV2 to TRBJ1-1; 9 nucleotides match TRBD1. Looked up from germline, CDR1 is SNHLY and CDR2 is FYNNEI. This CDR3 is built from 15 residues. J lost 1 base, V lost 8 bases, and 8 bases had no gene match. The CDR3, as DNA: TGTGCCAGCTTCACAGGGGGCAGATCGAACACTGAAGCTTTCTTT. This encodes CASFTGGRSNTEAFF.

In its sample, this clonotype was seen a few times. This CDR3 is CASSQESGNSPLHF. The CDR3 DNA follows: TGTGCCAGCAGCCAAGAGTCCGGCAATTCACCCCTCCACTTT. The chain couples TRBV4-2 to TRBJ1-6; D not certain. Germline V gene data show CDR1 as LGHNA and CDR2 as YNFKEQ. V was cut by 0 bases and J by 7 bases, with 7 bases left in between. The CDR3 length is 14 residues.

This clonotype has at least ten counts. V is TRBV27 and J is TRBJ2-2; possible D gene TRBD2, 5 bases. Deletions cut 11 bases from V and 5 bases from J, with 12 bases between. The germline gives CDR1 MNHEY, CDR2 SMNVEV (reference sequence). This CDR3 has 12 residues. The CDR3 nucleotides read TGTGCCTCTAGAGGAGGTACCGGGGAGCTGTTTTTT. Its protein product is CASRGGTGELFF.

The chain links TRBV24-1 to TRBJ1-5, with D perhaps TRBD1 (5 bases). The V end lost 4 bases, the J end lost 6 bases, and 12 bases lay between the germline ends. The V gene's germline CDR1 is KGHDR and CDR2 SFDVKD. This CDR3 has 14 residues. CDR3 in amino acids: CATSDRASGQPQHF. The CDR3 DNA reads TGTGCCACCAGTGACAGGGCGAGCGGTCAGCCCCAGCATTTT.